The rows below give T cell receptor beta chains drawn from one sample of a study of blood T cell repertoires in COVID-19. Clones were read by immunoSEQ multiplex PCR, and TCRdb kept only the in-frame ones, dropping some. The table has 430,000 or so clones, over 75% seen once. The specimen was PBMCs or T cells enriched from blood (not recorded which). All receptors come from a woman between 18 and 29 years old who had been exposed to COVID-19. Both conserved end residues are part of each CDR3. A D gene is named only where the DNA matches it firmly. Clone size is not always given. Where it is, it says once, few, many or a class for expanded clones.

J gene	clone size	V gene	D gene	CDR3 protein	CDR3 DNA
TRBJ2-1	.	TRBV9	TRBD2	CASSVKSGGSYNEQFF	TGTGCCAGCAGCGTCAAAAGCGGGGGCTCCTACAATGAGCAGTTCTTC
TRBJ1-1	.	TRBV28	.	CASRRQAMNTEAFF	TGTGCCAGCAGGAGACAGGCTATGAACACTGAAGCTTTCTTT
TRBJ1-1	few	TRBV10-3	.	CAISQGSGAEAFF	TGTGCCATCAGTCAGGGGTCTGGGGCTGAAGCTTTCTTT
TRBJ2-1	.	TRBV3-1/TRBV3-2	.	CASSQDFSAGYNEQFF	TGTGCCAGCAGCCAAGATTTCTCTGCGGGGTACAATGAGCAGTTCTTC
TRBJ2-7	.	TRBV27	TRBD2	CASTGLAGGDYEQYF	TGTGCCAGCACCGGACTAGCGGGAGGGGACTACGAGCAGTACTTC
TRBJ2-1	.	TRBV3-1/TRBV3-2	TRBD2	CASSQVFGGGPDEQFF	TGTGCCAGCAGCCAAGTCTTCGGGGGAGGGCCCGATGAGCAGTTCTTC
TRBJ1-2	few	TRBV9	TRBD1	CASTDRQGGDSNYGYTF	TGTGCCAGCACCGATAGACAGGGTGGGGATTCTAACTATGGCTACACCTTC
TRBJ1-3	once	TRBV4-2	.	CASSQVAGYGNTIYF	TGTGCCAGCAGCCAAGTCGCAGGGTATGGAAACACCATATATTTT
TRBJ2-1	.	TRBV2	TRBD2	CASSGGVAGGLNSYNEQFF	TGTGCCAGCAGTGGAGGGGTAGCGGGAGGTCTCAACTCCTACAATGAGCAGTTCTTC
TRBJ1-1	.	TRBV2	.	CASSVTADNTEAFF	TGTGCCAGCAGTGTTACAGCGGACAACACTGAAGCTTTCTTT
TRBJ1-2	.	TRBV28	.	CASSFGTNYGYTF	TGTGCCAGCAGTTTCGGGACTAACTATGGCTACACCTTC
TRBJ2-1	once	TRBV7-7	.	CASSSGAAGNEQFF	TGTGCTAGCAGCTCAGGGGCGGCGGGCAATGAGCAGTTCTTC
TRBJ2-7	.	TRBV2	TRBD1	CASSEGRGQRFGEQYF	TGTGCCAGCAGTGAAGGCCGGGGACAGCGGTTTGGCGAGCAGTACTTC
TRBJ2-7	few	TRBV18	.	CASSRGLASGEQYF	TGTGCCAGCTCACGCGGACTTGCCTCGGGCGAGCAGTACTTC
TRBJ2-3	.	TRBV19	.	CASTLTGSTDTQYF	TGTGCCAGTACCCTGACGGGAAGCACAGATACGCAGTATTTT
TRBJ2-5	.	TRBV19	TRBD2	CASRRGGGETQYF	TGTGCCAGTAGACGGGGGGGCGGTGAGACCCAGTACTTC
TRBJ2-3	.	TRBV5-4	TRBD1	CASSIGQGYTDTQYF	TGTGCCAGCAGCATCGGACAGGGGTACACAGATACGCAGTATTTT
TRBJ1-4	.	TRBV13	.	CASSLNRVAEKLFF	TGTGCCAGCAGCTTGAACAGGGTCGCTGAAAAACTGTTTTTT
TRBJ2-7	.	TRBV14	TRBD2	CASSQDGLAGGQIEQYF	TGTGCCAGCAGCCAAGACGGACTAGCGGGAGGGCAGATCGAGCAGTACTTC
TRBJ1-5	.	TRBV2	.	CASSVGALGNQPQHF	TGTGCCAGCAGTGTGGGGGCGCTCGGCAATCAGCCCCAGCATTTT
TRBJ2-1	.	TRBV30	TRBD2	CAWSVPSGGGNEQFF	TGTGCCTGGAGTGTACCCAGCGGGGGTGGGAATGAGCAGTTCTTC
TRBJ2-1	.	TRBV11-2	.	CASSLLAGVYNEQFF	TGTGCCAGCAGCTTACTCGCGGGTGTCTACAATGAGCAGTTCTTC
TRBJ1-1	.	TRBV18	TRBD1	CASSFDRARYSTEAFF	TGTGCCAGCTCATTCGACAGGGCCAGGTATAGCACTGAAGCTTTCTTT
TRBJ2-3	.	TRBV2	TRBD2	CASSDELADYTDTQYF	TGTGCCAGCAGTGACGAACTAGCGGATTACACAGATACGCAGTATTTT
TRBJ2-5	.	TRBV7-9	.	CASSSGETQYF	TGTGCCAGCAGCTCAGGAGAGACCCAGTACTTC
TRBJ1-5	.	TRBV7-9	.	CASSRDQVGNQPQHF	TGTGCCAGCAGCCGCGACCAGGTCGGCAATCAGCCCCAGCATTTT
TRBJ2-5	.	TRBV27	.	CASSLNPGGEVTQYF	TGTGCCAGCAGTTTGAATCCGGGCGGGGAGGTGACCCAGTACTTC
TRBJ2-2	.	TRBV7-3	TRBD1	CASSPQTGAGELFF	TGTGCCAGCAGCCCGCAGACAGGGGCCGGGGAGCTGTTTTTT
TRBJ2-2	.	TRBV6-5	.	CASSLGRKLTGELFF	TGTGCCAGCTCCCTTGGGAGGAAACTTACCGGGGAGCTGTTTTTT
TRBJ1-3	.	TRBV12-3/TRBV12-4	.	CASSFTPGNTIYF	TGTGCCAGCAGCTTTACACCTGGAAACACCATATATTTT
TRBJ2-7	once	TRBV4-1	TRBD1	CASSPFRDRFYEQYF	TGCGCCAGCAGCCCATTCCGGGACAGGTTCTACGAGCAGTACTTC
TRBJ2-2	.	TRBV6-5	TRBD2	CASKGGRRSGELFF	TGTGCCAGCAAGGGCGGGAGAAGGTCGGGGGAGCTGTTTTTT
TRBJ1-6	.	TRBV30	TRBD1	CAWSVQGSSPLHF	TGTGCCTGGAGTGTACAGGGGAGTTCACCCCTCCACTTT
TRBJ1-2	.	TRBV6-2/TRBV6-3	TRBD1	CASSYLRQGVTF	TGTGCCAGCAGTTACCTTCGACAGGGGGTCACCTTC
TRBJ1-5	.	TRBV11-1	.	CASSPAPGQPQHF	TGTGCCAGCAGCCCCGCACCGGGGCAGCCCCAGCATTTT
TRBJ2-1	.	TRBV7-2	.	CASSLGGLGYNEQFF	TGTGCCAGCAGCTTAGGAGGATTGGGCTACAATGAGCAGTTCTTC
TRBJ1-2	few	TRBV13	.	CASSLGQDGYTF	TGTGCCAGCAGCTTAGGGCAGGATGGCTACACCTTC
TRBJ2-5	.	TRBV2	.	CASSKTVETQYF	TGTGCCAGCAGTAAGACAGTAGAGACCCAGTACTTC
TRBJ1-3	few	TRBV11-2	.	CASSLGGYTIYF	TGTGCCAGCAGCTTGGGGGGTTACACCATATATTTT
TRBJ2-1	once	TRBV19	.	CASSHQGPNNEQFF	TGTGCCAGTAGTCATCAGGGGCCGAACAATGAGCAGTTCTTC
TRBJ1-5	.	TRBV7-6	TRBD1	CASSLVAQGAGQNQPQHF	TGTGCCAGCAGCTTAGTTGCACAGGGGGCCGGACAAAATCAGCCCCAGCATTTT
TRBJ2-3	.	TRBV2	TRBD1	CASSGTGLSTDTQYF	TGTGCCAGCAGCGGGACAGGGCTTAGCACAGATACGCAGTATTTT
TRBJ1-6	.	TRBV7-2	TRBD1	CASSLGQSNSPLHF	TGTGCCAGCAGCTTGGGACAGAGTAATTCACCCCTCCACTTT
TRBJ1-4	.	TRBV15	.	CATSREAGDYPGSGEKLFF	TGTGCCACCAGCAGAGAAGCAGGGGACTACCCGGGATCGGGTGAAAAACTGTTTTTT
TRBJ2-7	.	TRBV5-5	.	CASSLAPSSEQYF	TGTGCCAGCAGCTTGGCCCCGTCCAGCGAGCAGTACTTC
TRBJ1-1	few	TRBV7-8	TRBD1	CASSFPGTGGSNTEAFF	TGTGCCAGCAGCTTTCCCGGGACAGGGGGCTCGAACACTGAAGCTTTCTTT
TRBJ2-3	few	TRBV2	TRBD2	CASSEATSGRSDTQYF	TGTGCCAGCAGTGAAGCGACTAGCGGGAGGTCAGATACGCAGTATTTT
TRBJ1-1	.	TRBV4-1	TRBD1	CASSQPGQGPNTEAFF	TGCGCCAGCAGCCAACCGGGACAGGGTCCGAACACTGAAGCTTTCTTT